This is a list of T cell receptor beta chains from one sample in a study of a mutant IDH1 vaccine in newly diagnosed glioma. The antigens for these receptors are not known. Assay used: immunoSEQ multiplex PCR; TCRdb lists only in-frame clones, some missing. This sample has about 35,000 clones; about four fifths occur once, and the top ten carry about 15%. The sequencing used peripheral blood mononuclear cells (PBMCs), collected from a glioma patient whose treatment included an IDH1 peptide vaccine. Every receptor here comes from a woman aged 30 to 39 with glioma. Some clones in this sample may be carry-over from other donors' samples. The conserved cysteine and the conserved F or W are not part of the CDR3 here. Size is omitted from some rows. Given values are once, few, many or a class for expanded clones.

CDR3: ASSEWKGNNQPQH
J: TRBJ1-5
V: TRBV6-1
size: -

CDR3: ASSMGREAGYT
J: TRBJ1-2
V: TRBV19
size: medium-sized

CDR3: SVEDGKSSYNEQF
J: TRBJ2-1
V: TRBV29-1
size: -

CDR3: ATLDRGLYEQY
J: TRBJ2-7
V: TRBV10-3
size: -

CDR3: ASRVGTGTYYGYT
J: TRBJ1-2
V: TRBV19
size: -

CDR3: ASSIKASGSSYEQY
J: TRBJ2-7
V: TRBV19
size: few

CDR3: ATSRGLSYEQY
J: TRBJ2-7
V: TRBV15
size: -

CDR3: ASSPGTGPYEQY
J: TRBJ2-7
V: TRBV10-2
size: once

CDR3: ASSGGQADNYGYT
J: TRBJ1-2
V: TRBV9
size: -

CDR3: AISEPGASEAF
J: TRBJ1-1
V: TRBV10-3
size: -

CDR3: ASSQDRRDRSLLAKNIQY
J: TRBJ2-4
V: TRBV14
size: few

CDR3: ASSGNHGTYNEQF
J: TRBJ2-1
V: TRBV19
size: -

CDR3: SVGTGEASYNEQF
J: TRBJ2-1
V: TRBV29-1
size: -

CDR3: ASSNSPGQGGEQY
J: TRBJ2-7
V: TRBV7-8
size: -

CDR3: ASSYEVSSYGYT
J: TRBJ1-2
V: TRBV6-5
size: few

CDR3: ASSHRAGTGGNQPQH
J: TRBJ1-5
V: TRBV4-1
size: -

CDR3: ASSHGTSGRARYEQY
J: TRBJ2-7
V: TRBV4-1
size: -

CDR3: ASSPRSYEQY
J: TRBJ2-7
V: TRBV7-8
size: few

CDR3: ASSESWSGETQY
J: TRBJ2-5
V: TRBV10-2
size: -

CDR3: ASSQDERGGAGNYGYT
J: TRBJ1-2
V: TRBV4-1
size: -

CDR3: ASSNPLGREEYTEAF
J: TRBJ1-1
V: TRBV19
size: -

CDR3: AWRTNRDVILGKLF
J: TRBJ1-4
V: TRBV30
size: -

CDR3: ASSVEGASYEQY
J: TRBJ2-7
V: TRBV9
size: -

CDR3: ASSLGRLAGVEEQY
J: TRBJ2-7
V: TRBV18
size: -

CDR3: ASTERVSSYEQY
J: TRBJ2-7
V: TRBV10-2
size: -

CDR3: ASSVGETQY
J: TRBJ2-5
V: TRBV5-1
size: -

CDR3: ASSRNDRGGTEAF
J: TRBJ1-1
V: TRBV7-2
size: -

CDR3: ASSLGTGEDTQY
J: TRBJ2-3
V: TRBV11-2
size: -

CDR3: ASSPAGFRLGDEKLF
J: TRBJ1-4
V: TRBV2
size: -

CDR3: ASTDAGTGHEQF
J: TRBJ2-1
V: TRBV5-1
size: -

CDR3: ASSPHLGLAERNNEQF
J: TRBJ2-1
V: TRBV11-2
size: -